This T cell receptor beta chain was sequenced in a study of cytomegalovirus exposure and HLA in healthy donors. The CDR3 covers 16 residues. Germline values: CDR1 MNHNY, CDR2 SVGAGI (reference sequence). V dropped 6 bases and J dropped 6; count of bases not matched to a gene: 13. General observations from the study: TCR beta V segments were, for the most part, productive about 87% or about 30% of the time in an earlier analysis. An assumption of roughly uniform sequencing depth across donors underlay the presence/absence analyses.

PCR amplification relied on 60 Vbeta primers (plus 13 Jbeta primers). In the authors' workflow: In a later analysis, about 11 million of about 80 million unique beta chains occurred in at least two donors. The protocol was immunoSEQ multiplex PCR, while the TCRdb copy is restricted to in-frame clones and leaves out a portion. The DNA gave D and trimming, while V, J and clone size come from that table. Here the sample spans 150,000 to 180,000 clones, more than 75% being singletons. As regards this clone: Its antigen is as yet unknown.

Those who donated were healthy bone marrow donors. This chain joins TRBV6-6 and TRBJ1-1; 10 bases match TRBD1. The receptor was isolated from a woman in her 40s in good health and CMV-seropositive. Material: PBMCs. CDR3 sequence reads: CASRYGQGVEGSEAFF. In DNA, the CDR3 is TGTGCCAGCAGATATGGACAGGGGGTTGAAGGCTCTGAAGCTTTCTTT.